A single T cell receptor (beta chain) is shown here with its context. Antigen: not known. The CDR3 loop spans 17 amino acids. With V trimmed by 7 bases and J by 4 bases, 15 bases remained unmatched. CDR1 and CDR2 (germline): MDHEN, SYDVKM. The sample belongs to a study of PD-1 blockade in classical Hodgkin lymphoma. The study, taken as a whole, reports: The authors excluded patients who started nivolumab under 1 year after ASCT.

Data came from immunoSEQ multiplex PCR; TCRdb stores just in-frame clones and leaves some out. The sample has 80,000 to 100,000 clones; 81% are singletons. Each patient experienced a relapse that followed autologous stem cell transplantation, and brentuximab vedotin exposure varied. Best response was recorded as complete response, partial response or progressive disease. The receptor's source is a human donor with classical Hodgkin lymphoma. The sample here was peripheral blood mononuclear cells (PBMCs), taken before the second cycle of nivolumab. This chain joins TRBV28 and TRBJ2-7, with 11 bases identical to TRBD2. The CDR3 protein is CASKTYPPLAGEYEQYF. The DNA of the CDR3 is TGTGCCAGCAAAACCTACCCCCCACTAGCGGGAGAATACGAGCAGTACTTC.